The following is a TCR beta chain sequence with its context. The data stem from a study of CD8 T cells in Susac syndrome. Negative isolation was used for CD8+ and CD4+ T cells and FACS enrichment for TEMRA cells. RNA amounts of about 0.5 to 1 ug underwent reverse transcription with random hexamers. One entry per CDR3 protein, called by TCRdb with MiXCR from the immunoSEQ multiplex PCR reads. The data show around 170,000 distinct CDR3 sequences, around 90% seen once. V was clipped by 3 bases and J by 0 bases, with 11 bases between them. The CDR3 has 15 residues. Germline CDR1 reads SGDLS; CDR2 reads YYNGEE.

The source of this sequence is a human donor in good health. The sequenced sample was CD4+ T cells from PBMCs. The chain carries TRBV9 and TRBJ2-3; D is unresolved. The CDR3 sequence is CASSARFTSTDTQYF. CDR3 bases: TGTGCCAGCAGCGCTAGATTTACTAGCACAGATACGCAGTATTTT.